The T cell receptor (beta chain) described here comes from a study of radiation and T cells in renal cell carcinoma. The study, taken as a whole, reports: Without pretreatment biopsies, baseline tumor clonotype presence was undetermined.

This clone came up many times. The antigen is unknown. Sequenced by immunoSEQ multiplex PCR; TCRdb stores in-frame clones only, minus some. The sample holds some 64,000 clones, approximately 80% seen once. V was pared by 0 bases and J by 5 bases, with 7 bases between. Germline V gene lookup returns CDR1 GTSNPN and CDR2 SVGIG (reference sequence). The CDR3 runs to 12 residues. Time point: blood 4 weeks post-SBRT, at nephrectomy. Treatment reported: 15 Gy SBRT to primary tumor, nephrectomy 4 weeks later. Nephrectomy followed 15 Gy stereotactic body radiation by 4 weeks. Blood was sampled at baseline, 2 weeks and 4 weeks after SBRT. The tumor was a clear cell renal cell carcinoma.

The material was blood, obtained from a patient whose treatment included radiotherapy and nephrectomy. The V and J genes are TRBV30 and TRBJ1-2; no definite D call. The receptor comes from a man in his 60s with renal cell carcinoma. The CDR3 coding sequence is TGTGCCTGGAGTGTAGAGAGGTATGGCTACACCTTC. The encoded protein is CAWSVERYGYTF.